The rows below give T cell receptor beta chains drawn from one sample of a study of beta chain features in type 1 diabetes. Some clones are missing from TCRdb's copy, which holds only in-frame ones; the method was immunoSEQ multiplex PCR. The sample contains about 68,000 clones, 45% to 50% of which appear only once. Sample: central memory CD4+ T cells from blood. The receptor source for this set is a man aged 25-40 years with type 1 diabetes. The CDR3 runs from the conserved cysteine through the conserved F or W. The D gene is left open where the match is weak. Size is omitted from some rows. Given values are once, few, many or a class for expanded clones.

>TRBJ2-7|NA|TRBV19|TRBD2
CASTIGGGRPYEQYF
TGTGCCAGTACTATAGGAGGCGGGAGGCCCTACGAGCAGTACTTC
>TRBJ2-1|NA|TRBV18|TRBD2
CASSPPGLAGVNEQFF
TGTGCCAGCTCACCCCCCGGGCTAGCGGGAGTTAATGAGCAGTTCTTC
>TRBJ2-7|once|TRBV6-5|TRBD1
CASSRPGGYEQYF
TGTGCCAGCAGTCGCCCAGGGGGTTACGAGCAGTACTTC
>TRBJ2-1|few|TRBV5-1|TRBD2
CASSLEPSGGVNEQFF
TGCGCCAGCAGCTTGGAGCCTAGCGGGGGGGTAAATGAGCAGTTCTTC
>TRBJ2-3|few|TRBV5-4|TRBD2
CASSLAGTSRTDTQYF
TGTGCCAGCAGCTTGGCCGGGACTAGCCGCACAGATACGCAGTATTTT
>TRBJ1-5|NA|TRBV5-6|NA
CASSGAGGGPQHF
TGTGCCAGCAGCGGGGCCGGCGGTGGCCCCCAGCATTTT
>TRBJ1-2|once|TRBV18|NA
CASSPNRDSYGYTF
TGTGCCAGCTCACCTAACAGGGATAGCTATGGCTACACCTTC
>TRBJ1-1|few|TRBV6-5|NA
CASSRRQSEAFF
TGTGCCAGCAGCCGCCGACAGTCTGAAGCTTTCTTT
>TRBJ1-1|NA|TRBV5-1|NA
CASSRGQPGNTEAFF
TGCGCCAGCAGCCGGGGACAACCTGGGAACACTGAAGCTTTCTTT
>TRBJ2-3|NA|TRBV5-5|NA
CASSVQPTGPRTDTQYF
TGTGCCAGCAGCGTCCAACCCACAGGGCCCAGAACAGATACGCAGTATTTT
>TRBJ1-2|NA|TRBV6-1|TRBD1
CASSAGQTINYGYTF
TGTGCCAGCAGTGCGGGACAGACTATTAACTATGGCTACACCTTC
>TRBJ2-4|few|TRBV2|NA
CASKATKNIQYF
TGTGCCAGCAAAGCGACCAAAAACATTCAGTACTTC
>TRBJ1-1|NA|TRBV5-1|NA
CASRGDGNTEAFF
TGCGCCAGCAGGGGCGACGGGAACACTGAAGCTTTCTTT
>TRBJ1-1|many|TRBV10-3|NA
CAITPRIDRTTAFF
TGTGCCATCACCCCCCGGATCGACAGGACGACCGCTTTCTTT
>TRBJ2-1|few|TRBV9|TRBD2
CASSVAGGTNNEQFF
TGTGCCAGCAGCGTAGCGGGGGGGACAAACAATGAGCAGTTCTTC
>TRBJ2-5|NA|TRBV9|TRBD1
CASSPREGGTGKEETQYF
TGTGCCAGCAGCCCAAGGGAGGGGGGGACAGGGAAGGAAGAGACCCAGTACTTC
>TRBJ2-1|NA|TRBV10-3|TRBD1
CATRDRENEQFF
TGTGCCACCCGGGACAGGGAGAATGAGCAGTTCTTC
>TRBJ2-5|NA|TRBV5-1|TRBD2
CASSPGTSGGEETQYF
TGCGCCAGCAGCCCCGGGACTAGCGGGGGGGAAGAGACCCAGTACTTC
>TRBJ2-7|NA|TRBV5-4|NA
CASSYGQSYEQYF
TGTGCCAGCAGCTATGGACAGTCCTACGAGCAGTACTTC
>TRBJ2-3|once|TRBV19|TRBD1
CASRKDRDTDTQYF
TGTGCCAGTAGGAAGGACAGGGACACAGATACGCAGTATTTT
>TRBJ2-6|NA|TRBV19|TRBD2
CASSPRVAGYSGANVLTF
TGTGCCAGTAGCCCGCGGGTAGCGGGGTACTCTGGGGCCAACGTCCTGACTTTC
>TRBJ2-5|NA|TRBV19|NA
CASSTLGLEETQYF
TGTGCCAGTAGCACTCTAGGTTTAGAGGAGACCCAGTACTTC
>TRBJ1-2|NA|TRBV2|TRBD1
CASSGQGAVYTF
TGTGCCAGCAGTGGACAGGGGGCTGTCTACACCTTC
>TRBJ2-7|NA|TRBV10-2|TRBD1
CASTQTGTGGYEQYF
TGCGCCAGCACCCAAACCGGGACAGGGGGCTACGAGCAGTACTTC
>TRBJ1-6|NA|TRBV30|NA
CAWSAKSPLHF
TGTGCCTGGAGTGCCAAATCACCCCTCCACTTT
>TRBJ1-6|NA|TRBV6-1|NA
CASSDWDIGFSPLHF
TGTGCCAGCAGTGACTGGGACATTGGATTTTCACCCCTCCACTTT
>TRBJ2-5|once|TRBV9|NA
CASSGPVETQYF
TGTGCCAGCAGCGGTCCCGTGGAGACCCAGTACTTC
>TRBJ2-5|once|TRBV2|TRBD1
CASTLNGIQGAEETQYF
TGTGCCAGCACCTTGAACGGTATACAGGGGGCTGAAGAGACCCAGTACTTC
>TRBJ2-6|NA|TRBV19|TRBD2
CASSWGLAGASGANVLTF
TGTGCCAGTAGTTGGGGACTAGCGGGGGCCTCTGGGGCCAACGTCCTGACTTTC
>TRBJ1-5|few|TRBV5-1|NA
CASSLEAGYQPQHF
TGCGCCAGCAGCTTGGAGGCAGGGTATCAGCCCCAGCATTTT
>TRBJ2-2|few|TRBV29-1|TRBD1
CSVDMTGAGELFF
TGCAGCGTTGATATGACAGGGGCGGGGGAGCTGTTTTTT
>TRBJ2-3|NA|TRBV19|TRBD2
CASSPSGGKGTDTQYF
TGTGCCAGTAGTCCTAGCGGGGGAAAGGGCACAGATACGCAGTATTTT
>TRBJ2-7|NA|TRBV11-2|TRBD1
CASSPPYSTGSYEQYF
TGTGCCAGCAGCCCGCCTTATTCGACAGGGTCCTACGAGCAGTACTTC
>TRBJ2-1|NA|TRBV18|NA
CASSREGTWSYNEQFF
TGTGCCAGCTCGCGAGAAGGGACTTGGTCCTACAATGAGCAGTTCTTC
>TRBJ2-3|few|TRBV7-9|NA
CASSFEAGRTDTQYF
TGTGCCAGCAGCTTTGAGGCGGGGCGCACAGATACGCAGTATTTT
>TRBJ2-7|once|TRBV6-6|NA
CANSYGTSNYEQYF
TGTGCCAACAGTTATGGCACTAGCAACTACGAGCAGTACTTC
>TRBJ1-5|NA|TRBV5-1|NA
CASRPGGARSNQPQHF
TGCGCCAGCAGGCCGGGGGGGGCAAGGAGCAATCAGCCCCAGCATTTT
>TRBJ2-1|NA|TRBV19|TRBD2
CASSVLAGGRNEQFF
TGTGCCAGTAGTGTACTAGCGGGAGGGAGAAATGAGCAGTTCTTC
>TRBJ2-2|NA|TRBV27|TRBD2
CASRPPSGGAAGELFF
TGTGCCAGCAGACCCCCGAGCGGGGGGGCCGCCGGGGAGCTGTTTTTT
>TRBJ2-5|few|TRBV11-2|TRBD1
CASSSYRGRDETQYF
TGTGCCAGCAGCTCTTACAGGGGGCGGGATGAGACCCAGTACTTC